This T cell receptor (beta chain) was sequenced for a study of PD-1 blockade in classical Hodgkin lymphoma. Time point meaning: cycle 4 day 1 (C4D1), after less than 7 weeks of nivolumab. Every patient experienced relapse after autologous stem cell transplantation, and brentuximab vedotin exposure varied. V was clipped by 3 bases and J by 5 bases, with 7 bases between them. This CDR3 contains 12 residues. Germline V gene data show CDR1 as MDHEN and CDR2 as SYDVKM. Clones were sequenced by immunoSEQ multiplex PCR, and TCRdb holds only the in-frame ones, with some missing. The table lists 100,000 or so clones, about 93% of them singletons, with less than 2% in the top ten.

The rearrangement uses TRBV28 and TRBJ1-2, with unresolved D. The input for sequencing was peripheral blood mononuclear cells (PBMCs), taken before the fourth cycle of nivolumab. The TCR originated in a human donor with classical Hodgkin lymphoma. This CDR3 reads CASSFRGYGYTF. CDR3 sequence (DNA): TGTGCCAGCAGTTTCCGGGGTTATGGCTACACCTTC.